This T cell receptor (beta chain) was sequenced in a study of CD8 T cells in Susac syndrome. RNA amounts of roughly 0.45 to 1 ug underwent reverse transcription with random hexamers. Multiplex immunoSEQ PCR targeted 54 Vbeta and 13 Jbeta TCR beta segments. TCRdb used MiXCR to reprocess the immunoSEQ multiplex PCR reads, holding one entry per CDR3 protein. The sample includes 200,000 or so distinct CDR3 sequences, nearly 95% of them seen just once. CD8+ and CD4+ T cells circulating in blood were sequenced for TCR beta. TEMRA cells underwent FACS enrichment and CD8+ and CD4+ T cells underwent negative isolation. CDR3 length: 13 amino acids. In germline, CDR1 is SQVTM, CDR2 ANQGSEA. V was trimmed by 4 bases and J by 6 bases, leaving 14 bases between them.

The chain joins TRBV29-1 to TRBJ2-3, with unresolved D. The material sequenced was CD4+ T cells from PBMCs. The clonotype was recovered from a human donor with multiple sclerosis. In DNA form, the CDR3 reads TGCAGCGTTGGGTTAGCCACCGGGGATACGCAGTATTTT. This encodes CSVGLATGDTQYF.